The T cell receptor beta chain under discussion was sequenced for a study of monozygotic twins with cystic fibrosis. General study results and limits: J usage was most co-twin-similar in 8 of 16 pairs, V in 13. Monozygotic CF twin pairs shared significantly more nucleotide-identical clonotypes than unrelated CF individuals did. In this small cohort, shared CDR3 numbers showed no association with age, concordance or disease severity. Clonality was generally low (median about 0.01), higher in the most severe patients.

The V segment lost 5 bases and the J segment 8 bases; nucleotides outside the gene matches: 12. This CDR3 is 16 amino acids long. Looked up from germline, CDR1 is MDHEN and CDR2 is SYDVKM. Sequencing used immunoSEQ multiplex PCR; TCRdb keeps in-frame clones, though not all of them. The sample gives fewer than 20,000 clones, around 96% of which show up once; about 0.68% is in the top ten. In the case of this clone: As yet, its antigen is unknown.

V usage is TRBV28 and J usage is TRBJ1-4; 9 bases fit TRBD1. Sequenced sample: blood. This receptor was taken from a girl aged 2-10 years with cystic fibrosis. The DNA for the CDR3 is TGTGCCAGCAGTAGCCCGGGACAGGGAGGAGGAGAAAAACTGTTTTTT. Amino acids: CASSSPGQGGGEKLFF.